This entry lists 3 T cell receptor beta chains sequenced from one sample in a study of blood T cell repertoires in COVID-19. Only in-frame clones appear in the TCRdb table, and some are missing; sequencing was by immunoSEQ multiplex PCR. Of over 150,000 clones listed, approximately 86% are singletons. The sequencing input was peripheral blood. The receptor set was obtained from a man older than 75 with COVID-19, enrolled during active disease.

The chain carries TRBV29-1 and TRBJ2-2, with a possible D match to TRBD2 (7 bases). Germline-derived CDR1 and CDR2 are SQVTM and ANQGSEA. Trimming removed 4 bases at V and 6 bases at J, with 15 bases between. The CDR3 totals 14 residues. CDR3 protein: CSVARGGPPGELFF. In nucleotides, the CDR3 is TGCAGCGTTGCAAGGGGGGGGCCGCCCGGGGAGCTGTTTTTT.

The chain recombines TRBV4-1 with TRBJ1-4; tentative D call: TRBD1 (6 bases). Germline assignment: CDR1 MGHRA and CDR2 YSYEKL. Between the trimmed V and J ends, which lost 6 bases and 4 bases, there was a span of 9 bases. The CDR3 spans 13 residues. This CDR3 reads CASRRGGNEKLFF. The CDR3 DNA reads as TGCGCCAGCAGAAGGGGGGGTAATGAAAAACTGTTTTTT.

The DNA of the CDR3 is TGTGCCAGCAGCTTTCGGATAGCGGGGGTAATAGATACGCAGTATTTT. Translation gives CASSFRIAGVIDTQYF. The chain couples TRBV5-5 to TRBJ2-3, with 9 bases that match TRBD2. The CDR3 spans 16 residues. CDR1 and CDR2 (germline): SGHKS, YYEKEE (reference sequence). J gave up 5 bases and V 2 bases, and 9 bases lay outside the gene matches.